A selection of T cell receptor beta chains follows, all from one sample in a study of T-cell reconstitution after alpha-beta-depleted transplantation in children. TCRdb passed the PCR reads through MiXCR, listing each CDR3 protein once. Among 500,000 to 750,000 distinct CDR3 sequences, 13% were seen once, and the ten largest hold roughly 2.3%. The material sequenced was PBMCs, mostly from graft donor cells, taken 360 days after TCRalphabeta/CD19-depleted stem cell transplant. These receptors originate from a male patient younger than 18 who had a stem cell transplant for acute myeloid leukemia, so the T cells may come from the graft donor. Both conserved end residues are part of each CDR3. Not all rows give a size; the values are once, few, many and, for expanded clones, a class.

CDR3 | size | V
CASSGRLAGPTGELFF | few | TRBV5-7
CASTLYFDWASGITGELFF | - | TRBV6-2/TRBV6-3
CASRESYGYTF | few | TRBV28
CASSRPGGNQPQHF | - | TRBV7-2
CSVVYRGGLAGGWVYEQYF | few | TRBV29-1
CSVDSPGRTTYEQYF | few | TRBV29-1
CASSLVAFSYEQYF | - | TRBV28
CASSQGFGAPERESTDTQYF | many | TRBV4-2
CASSPQTENTEAFF | - | TRBV18
CATARDGPVREQYF | few | TRBV10-3
CASSLTGNWGNTIYF | few | TRBV28
CASSLTLQGAEAFF | few | TRBV7-9
CASSRPVAGQETQYF | - | TRBV28
CASSFPGLAGNEQFF | - | TRBV12-3/TRBV12-4
CASRPNRAGSYEQYF | many | TRBV6-1
CASSPITTGGTDTQYF | few | TRBV4-3